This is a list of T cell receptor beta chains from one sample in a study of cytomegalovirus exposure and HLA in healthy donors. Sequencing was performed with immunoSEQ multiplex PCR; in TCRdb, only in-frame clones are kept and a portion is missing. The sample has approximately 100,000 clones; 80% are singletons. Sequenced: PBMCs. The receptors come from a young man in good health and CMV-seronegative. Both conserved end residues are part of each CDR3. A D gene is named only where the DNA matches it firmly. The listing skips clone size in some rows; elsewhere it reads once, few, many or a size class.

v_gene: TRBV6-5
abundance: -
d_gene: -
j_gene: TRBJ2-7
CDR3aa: CASSYSGGLHYEQYF
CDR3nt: TGTGCCAGCAGTTACTCGGGGGGACTCCACTACGAGCAGTACTTC

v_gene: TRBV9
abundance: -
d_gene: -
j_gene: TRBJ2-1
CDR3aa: CASTSAREEEQFF
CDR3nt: TGTGCCAGCACCTCGGCCAGGGAGGAGGAGCAGTTCTTC

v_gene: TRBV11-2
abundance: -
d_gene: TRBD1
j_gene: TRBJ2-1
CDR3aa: CASSYRQGVYNEQFF
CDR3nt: TGTGCCAGCAGCTACCGACAGGGGGTATACAATGAGCAGTTCTTC

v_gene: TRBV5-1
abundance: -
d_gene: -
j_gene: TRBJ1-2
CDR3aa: CASSLDRSNYGYTF
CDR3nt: TGCGCCAGCAGCTTGGACAGGTCTAACTATGGCTACACCTTC

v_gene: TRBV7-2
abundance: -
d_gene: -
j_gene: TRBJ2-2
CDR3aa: CASSFHRPGNTGELFF
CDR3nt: TGTGCCAGCAGCTTTCACCGCCCCGGGAACACCGGGGAGCTGTTTTTT

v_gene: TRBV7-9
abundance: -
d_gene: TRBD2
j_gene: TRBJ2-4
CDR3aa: CASGREGNIQYF
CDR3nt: TGTGCCAGCGGCAGGGAGGGGAACATTCAGTACTTC

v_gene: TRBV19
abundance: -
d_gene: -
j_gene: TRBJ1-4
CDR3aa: CASSRRGGIANEKLFF
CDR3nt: TGTGCCAGTAGTCGTCGTGGGGGCATTGCTAATGAAAAACTGTTTTTT

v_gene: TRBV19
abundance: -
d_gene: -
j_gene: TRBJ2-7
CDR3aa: CASSTGSYEQYF
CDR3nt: TGTGCCAGTAGTACGGGTTCCTACGAGCAGTACTTC

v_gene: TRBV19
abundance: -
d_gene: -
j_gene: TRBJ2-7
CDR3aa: CASSIDRLARSYEQYF
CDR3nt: TGTGCCAGTAGTATAGACCGGCTAGCCCGCTCCTACGAGCAGTACTTC

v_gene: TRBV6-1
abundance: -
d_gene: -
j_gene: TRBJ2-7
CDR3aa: CASSADRRGTPYEQYF
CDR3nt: TGTGCCAGCAGTGCCGACAGGCGTGGAACGCCCTACGAGCAGTACTTC

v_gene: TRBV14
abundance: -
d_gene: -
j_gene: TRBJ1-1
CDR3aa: CASSQPGTRSPHASFF
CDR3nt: TGTGCCAGCAGCCAACCCGGGACACGATCCCCACATGCGTCTTTCTTT

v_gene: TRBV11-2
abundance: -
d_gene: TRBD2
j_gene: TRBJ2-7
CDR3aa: CASSPLSRKRGASYEQYF
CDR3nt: TGTGCCAGCAGCCCGTTAAGCCGGAAGCGGGGGGCCTCCTACGAGCAGTACTTC

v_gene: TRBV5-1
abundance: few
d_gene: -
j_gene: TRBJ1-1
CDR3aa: CASSDGQTLNTEAFF
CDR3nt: TGCGCCAGCAGCGACGGACAGACCCTGAACACTGAAGCTTTCTTT

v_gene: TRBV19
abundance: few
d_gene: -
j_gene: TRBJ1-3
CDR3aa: CASSIVGQPSSGNTIYF
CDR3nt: TGTGCCAGTAGTATAGTAGGACAGCCGAGCTCTGGAAACACCATATATTTT

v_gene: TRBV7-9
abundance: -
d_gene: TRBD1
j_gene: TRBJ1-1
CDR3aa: CSSSSGQGDTEAFF
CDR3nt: TGTTCCAGCAGCTCGGGACAGGGAGACACTGAAGCTTTCTTT

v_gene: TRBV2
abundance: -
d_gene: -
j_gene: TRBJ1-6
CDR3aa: CASRDKFFGSPLHF
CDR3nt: TGTGCCAGCAGGGACAAGTTTTTTGGCTCACCCCTCCACTTT

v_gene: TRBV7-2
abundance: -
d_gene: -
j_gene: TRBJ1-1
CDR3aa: CASSSEALTIGRAFF
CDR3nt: TGTGCCAGCAGCTCAGAGGCCTTAACTATTGGAAGAGCTTTCTTT

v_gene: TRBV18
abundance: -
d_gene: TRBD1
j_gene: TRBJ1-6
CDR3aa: CASSPSSTGVSPLHF
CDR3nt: TGTGCCAGCTCACCCTCATCGACAGGGGTCTCACCCCTCCACTTT

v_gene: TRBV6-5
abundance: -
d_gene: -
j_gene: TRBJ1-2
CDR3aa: CASSDRPGERGYTF
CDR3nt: TGTGCCAGCAGTGACCGCCCAGGGGAGCGGGGCTACACCTTC

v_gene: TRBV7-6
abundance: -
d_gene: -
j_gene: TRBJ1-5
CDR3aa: CASSLGGGPGEPQHF
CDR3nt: TGTGCCAGCAGCTTAGGAGGGGGACCAGGGGAGCCCCAGCATTTT

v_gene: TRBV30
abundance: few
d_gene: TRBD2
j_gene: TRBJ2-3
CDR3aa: CAWSLAGGADTQYF
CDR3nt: TGTGCCTGGAGCCTAGCGGGGGGGGCAGATACGCAGTATTTT

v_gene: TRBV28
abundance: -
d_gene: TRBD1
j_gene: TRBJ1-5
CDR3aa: CASSSDRGNQPQHF
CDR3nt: TGTGCCAGCAGTTCGGACAGGGGAAATCAGCCCCAGCATTTT

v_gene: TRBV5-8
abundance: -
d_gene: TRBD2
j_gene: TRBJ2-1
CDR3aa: CASSHPPWGRDEQFF
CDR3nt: TGTGCCAGCAGCCACCCCCCGTGGGGGAGGGATGAGCAGTTCTTC

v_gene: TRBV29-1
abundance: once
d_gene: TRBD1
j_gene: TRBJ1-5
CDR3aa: CSAGGSNQPQHF
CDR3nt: TGCAGCGCAGGGGGGAGCAATCAGCCCCAGCATTTT

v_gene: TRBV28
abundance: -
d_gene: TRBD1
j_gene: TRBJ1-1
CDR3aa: CASTAGGIEAFF
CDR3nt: TGTGCCAGCACAGCAGGGGGGATTGAAGCTTTCTTT

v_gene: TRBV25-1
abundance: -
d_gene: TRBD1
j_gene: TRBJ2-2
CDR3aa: CASRNFRDSQTGELFF
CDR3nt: TGTGCCAGCAGGAATTTCCGGGACAGCCAAACCGGGGAGCTGTTTTTT

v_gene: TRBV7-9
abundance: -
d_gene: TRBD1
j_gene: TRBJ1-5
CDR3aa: CSSSSQGESNQPQHF
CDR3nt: TGTTCCAGCAGCTCTCAGGGGGAGAGCAATCAGCCCCAGCATTTT

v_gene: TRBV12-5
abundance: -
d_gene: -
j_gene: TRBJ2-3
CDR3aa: CASGRLPARSYTDTQYF
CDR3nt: TGTGCTAGTGGCCGGCTCCCGGCGAGGAGCTATACAGATACGCAGTATTTT

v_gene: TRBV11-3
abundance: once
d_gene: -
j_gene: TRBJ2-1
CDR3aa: CASSLGSYNEQFF
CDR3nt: TGTGCCAGCAGCTTAGGCAGTTACAATGAGCAGTTCTTC

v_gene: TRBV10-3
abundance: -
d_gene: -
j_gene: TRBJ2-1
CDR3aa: CAISGYDEQFF
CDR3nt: TGTGCCATCAGTGGTTATGATGAGCAGTTCTTC

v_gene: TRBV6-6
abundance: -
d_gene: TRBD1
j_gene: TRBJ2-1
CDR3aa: CASSRQGGSYNEQFF
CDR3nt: TGTGCCAGCAGTCGACAGGGGGGCTCCTACAATGAGCAGTTCTTC

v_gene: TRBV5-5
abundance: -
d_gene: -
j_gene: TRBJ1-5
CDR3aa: CASSPYQLTGRDQPQHF
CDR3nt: TGTGCCAGCAGCCCCTACCAACTGACAGGACGAGATCAGCCCCAGCATTTT

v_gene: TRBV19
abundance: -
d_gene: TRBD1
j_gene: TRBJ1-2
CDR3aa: CASRTGGGYGYTF
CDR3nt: TGTGCCAGCCGTACAGGGGGCGGATATGGCTACACCTTC